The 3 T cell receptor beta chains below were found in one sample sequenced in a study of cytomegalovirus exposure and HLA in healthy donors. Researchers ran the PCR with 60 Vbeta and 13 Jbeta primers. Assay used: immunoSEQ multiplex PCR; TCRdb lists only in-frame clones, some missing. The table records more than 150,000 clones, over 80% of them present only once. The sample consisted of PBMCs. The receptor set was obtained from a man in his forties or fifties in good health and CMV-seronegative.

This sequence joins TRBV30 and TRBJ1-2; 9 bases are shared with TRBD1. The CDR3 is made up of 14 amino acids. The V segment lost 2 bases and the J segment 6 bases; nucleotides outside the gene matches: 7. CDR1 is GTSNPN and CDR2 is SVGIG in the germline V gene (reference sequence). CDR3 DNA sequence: TGTGCCTGGAGTAAACAACAGGGGGCGGATGGCTACACCTTC. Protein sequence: CAWSKQQGADGYTF.

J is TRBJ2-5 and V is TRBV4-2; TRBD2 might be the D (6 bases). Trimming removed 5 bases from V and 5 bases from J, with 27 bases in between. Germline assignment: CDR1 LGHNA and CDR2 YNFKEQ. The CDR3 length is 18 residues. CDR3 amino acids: CASSYGSLSSGRGETQYF. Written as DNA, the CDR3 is TGTGCCAGCAGCTACGGTAGCCTCTCGAGCGGACGGGGGGAGACCCAGTACTTC.

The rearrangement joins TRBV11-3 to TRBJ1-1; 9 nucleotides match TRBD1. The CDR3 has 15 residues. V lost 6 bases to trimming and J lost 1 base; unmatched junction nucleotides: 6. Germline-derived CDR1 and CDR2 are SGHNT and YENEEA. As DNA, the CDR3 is TGTGCCAGCAGAGATGGACAGGGGACGAACACTGAAGCTTTCTTT. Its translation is CASRDGQGTNTEAFF.